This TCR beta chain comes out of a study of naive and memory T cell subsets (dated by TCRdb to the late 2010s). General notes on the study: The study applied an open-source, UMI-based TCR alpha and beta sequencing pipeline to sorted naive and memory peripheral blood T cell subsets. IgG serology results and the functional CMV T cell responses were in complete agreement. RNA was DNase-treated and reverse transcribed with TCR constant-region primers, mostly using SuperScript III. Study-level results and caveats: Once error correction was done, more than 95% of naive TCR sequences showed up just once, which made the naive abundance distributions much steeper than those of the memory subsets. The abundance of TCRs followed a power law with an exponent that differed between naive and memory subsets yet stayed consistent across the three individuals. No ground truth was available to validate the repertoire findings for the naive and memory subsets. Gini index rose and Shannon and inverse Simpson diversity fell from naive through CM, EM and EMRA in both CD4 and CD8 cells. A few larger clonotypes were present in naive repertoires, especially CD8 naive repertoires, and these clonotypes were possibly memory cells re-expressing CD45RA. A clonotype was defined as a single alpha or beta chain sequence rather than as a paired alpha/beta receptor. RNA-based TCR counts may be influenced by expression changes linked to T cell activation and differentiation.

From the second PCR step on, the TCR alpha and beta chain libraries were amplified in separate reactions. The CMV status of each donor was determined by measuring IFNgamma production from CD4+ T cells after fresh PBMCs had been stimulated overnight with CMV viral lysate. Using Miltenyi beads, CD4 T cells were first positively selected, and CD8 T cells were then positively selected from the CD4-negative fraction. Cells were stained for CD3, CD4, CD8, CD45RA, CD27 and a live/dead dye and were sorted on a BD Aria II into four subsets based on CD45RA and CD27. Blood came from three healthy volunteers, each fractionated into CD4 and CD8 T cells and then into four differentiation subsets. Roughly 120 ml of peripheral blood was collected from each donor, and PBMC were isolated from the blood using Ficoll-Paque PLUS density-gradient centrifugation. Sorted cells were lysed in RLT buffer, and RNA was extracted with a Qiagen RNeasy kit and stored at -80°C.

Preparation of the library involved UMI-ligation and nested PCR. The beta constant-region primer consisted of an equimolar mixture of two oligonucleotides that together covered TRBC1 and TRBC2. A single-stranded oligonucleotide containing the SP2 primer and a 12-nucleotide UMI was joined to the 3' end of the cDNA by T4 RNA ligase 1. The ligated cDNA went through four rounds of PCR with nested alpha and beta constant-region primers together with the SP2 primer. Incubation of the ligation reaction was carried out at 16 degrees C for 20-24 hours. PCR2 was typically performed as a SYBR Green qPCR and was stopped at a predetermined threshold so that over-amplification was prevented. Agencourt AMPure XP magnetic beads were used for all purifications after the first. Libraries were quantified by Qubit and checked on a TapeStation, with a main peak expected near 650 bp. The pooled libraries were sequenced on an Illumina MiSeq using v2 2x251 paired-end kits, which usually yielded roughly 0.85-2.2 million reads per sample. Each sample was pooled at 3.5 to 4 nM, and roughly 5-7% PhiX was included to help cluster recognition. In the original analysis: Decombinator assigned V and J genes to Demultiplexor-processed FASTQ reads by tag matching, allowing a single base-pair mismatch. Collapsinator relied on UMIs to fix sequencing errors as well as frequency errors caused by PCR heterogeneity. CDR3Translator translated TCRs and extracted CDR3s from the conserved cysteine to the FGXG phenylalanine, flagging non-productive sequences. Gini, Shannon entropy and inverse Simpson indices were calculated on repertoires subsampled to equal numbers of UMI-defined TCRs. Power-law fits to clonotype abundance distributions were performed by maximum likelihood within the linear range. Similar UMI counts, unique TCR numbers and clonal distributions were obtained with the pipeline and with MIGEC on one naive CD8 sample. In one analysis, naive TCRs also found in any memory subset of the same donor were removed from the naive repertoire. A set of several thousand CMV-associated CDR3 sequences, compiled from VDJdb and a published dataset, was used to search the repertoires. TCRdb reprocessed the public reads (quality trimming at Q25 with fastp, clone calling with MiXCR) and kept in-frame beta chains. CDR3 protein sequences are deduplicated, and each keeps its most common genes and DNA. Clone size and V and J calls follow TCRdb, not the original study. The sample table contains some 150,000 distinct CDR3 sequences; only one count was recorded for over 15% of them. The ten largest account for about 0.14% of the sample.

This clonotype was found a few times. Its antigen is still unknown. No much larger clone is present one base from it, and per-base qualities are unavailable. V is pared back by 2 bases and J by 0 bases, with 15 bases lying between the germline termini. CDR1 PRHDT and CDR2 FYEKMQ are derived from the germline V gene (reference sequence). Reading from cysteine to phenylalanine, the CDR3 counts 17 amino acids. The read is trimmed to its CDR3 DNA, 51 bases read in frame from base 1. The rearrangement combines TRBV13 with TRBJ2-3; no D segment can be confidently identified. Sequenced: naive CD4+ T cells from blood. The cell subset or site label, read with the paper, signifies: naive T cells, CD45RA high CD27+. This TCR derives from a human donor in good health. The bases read TGTGCCAGCAGCTTAAATTTAGGGCTGTCTAGCACAGATACGCAGTATTTT. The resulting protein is CASSLNLGLSSTDTQYF.